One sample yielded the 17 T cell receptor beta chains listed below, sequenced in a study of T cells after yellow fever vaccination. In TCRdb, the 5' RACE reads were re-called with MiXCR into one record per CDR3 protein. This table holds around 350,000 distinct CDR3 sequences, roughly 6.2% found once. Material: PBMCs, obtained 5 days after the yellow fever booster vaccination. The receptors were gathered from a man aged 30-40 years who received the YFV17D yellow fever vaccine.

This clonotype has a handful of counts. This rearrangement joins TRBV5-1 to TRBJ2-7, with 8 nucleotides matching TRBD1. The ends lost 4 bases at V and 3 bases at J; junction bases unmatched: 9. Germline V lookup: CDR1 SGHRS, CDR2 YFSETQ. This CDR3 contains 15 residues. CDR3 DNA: TGCGCCAGCAGCCAGCAGGGGGCCGACGACTACGAGCAGTACTTC. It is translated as CASSQQGADDYEQYF.

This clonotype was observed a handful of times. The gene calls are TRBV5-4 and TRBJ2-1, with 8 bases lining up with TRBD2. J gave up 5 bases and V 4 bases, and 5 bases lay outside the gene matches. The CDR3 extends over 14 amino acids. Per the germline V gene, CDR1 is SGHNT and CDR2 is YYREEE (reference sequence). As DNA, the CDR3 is TGTGCCAGCAGCGCCGGGGGGGTAGACAATGAGCAGTTCTTC. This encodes CASSAGGVDNEQFF.

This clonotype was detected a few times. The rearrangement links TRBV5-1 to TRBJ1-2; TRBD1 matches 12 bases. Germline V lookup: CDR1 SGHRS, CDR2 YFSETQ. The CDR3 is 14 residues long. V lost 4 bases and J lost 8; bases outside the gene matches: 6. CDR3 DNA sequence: TGCGCCAGCAGCCCGGGGACAGGGGGCCAGGGCTACACCTTC. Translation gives CASSPGTGGQGYTF.

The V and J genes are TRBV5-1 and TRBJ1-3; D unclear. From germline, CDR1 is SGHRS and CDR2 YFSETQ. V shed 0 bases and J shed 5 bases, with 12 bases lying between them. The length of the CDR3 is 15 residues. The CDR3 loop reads CASSLDRPPRNTIYF. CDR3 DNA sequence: TGCGCCAGCAGCTTGGACCGCCCGCCCCGAAACACCATATATTTT.

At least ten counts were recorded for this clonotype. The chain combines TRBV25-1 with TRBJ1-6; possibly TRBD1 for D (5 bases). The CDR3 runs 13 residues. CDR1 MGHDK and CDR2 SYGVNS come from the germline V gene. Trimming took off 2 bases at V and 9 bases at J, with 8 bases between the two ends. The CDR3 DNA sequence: TGTGCCAGCAGTGAACAGGGCGTTTCACCCCTCCACTTT. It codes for CASSEQGVSPLHF.

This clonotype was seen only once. CDR3 sequence reads: CASSLDSELAGVEETQYF. In nucleotides, the CDR3 is TGCGCCAGCAGCTTGGACTCGGAGTTAGCGGGAGTCGAGGAGACCCAGTACTTC. The V call is TRBV5-1, the J call TRBJ2-5; TRBD2 matches 9 bases. The CDR3 loop spans 18 amino acids. J gave up 5 bases and V 0 bases, and 14 bases lay outside the gene matches. The germline gives CDR1 SGHRS, CDR2 YFSETQ.

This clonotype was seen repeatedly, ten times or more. CDR3 region: CSARDGGLIGEQYF. The CDR3 DNA reads as TGCAGTGCTAGAGATGGGGGGCTTATCGGCGAGCAGTACTTC. J is TRBJ2-7 and V is TRBV20-1; D tentatively reads TRBD1 or TRBD2 (6 bases each). The CDR3 length is 14 residues. Germline V CDR1 and CDR2: DFQATT, SNEGSKA (reference sequence). The V end was cut by 0 bases, the J end by 6 bases, with 15 bases between.

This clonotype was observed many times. CDR3 amino acids: CASSSEGRGTDTQYF. For the CDR3, the DNA is TGTGCCAGCAGCTCGGAGGGCCGCGGCACAGATACGCAGTATTTT. The J gene is TRBJ2-3, the V gene TRBV7-3, with a tentative D call TRBD2 (6 bases). The CDR3 runs 15 residues. Germline V lookup: CDR1 SGHTA, CDR2 FQGTGA. The ends were cut back, 4 bases at V and 1 base at J, with 12 bases in the middle.

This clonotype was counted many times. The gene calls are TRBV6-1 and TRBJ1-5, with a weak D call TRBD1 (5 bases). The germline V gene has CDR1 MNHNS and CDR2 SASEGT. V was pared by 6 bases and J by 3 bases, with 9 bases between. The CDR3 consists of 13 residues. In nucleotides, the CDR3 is TGTGCCAGCAGACGACAGATCAATCAGCCCCAGCATTTT. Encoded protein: CASRRQINQPQHF.

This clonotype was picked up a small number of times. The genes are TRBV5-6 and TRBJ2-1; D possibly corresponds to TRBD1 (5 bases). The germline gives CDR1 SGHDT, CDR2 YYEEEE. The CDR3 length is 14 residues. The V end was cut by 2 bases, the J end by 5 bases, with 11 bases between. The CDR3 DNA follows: TGTGCCAGCAGCTTTTACGACAGAGACAATGAGCAGTTCTTC. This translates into CASSFYDRDNEQFF.

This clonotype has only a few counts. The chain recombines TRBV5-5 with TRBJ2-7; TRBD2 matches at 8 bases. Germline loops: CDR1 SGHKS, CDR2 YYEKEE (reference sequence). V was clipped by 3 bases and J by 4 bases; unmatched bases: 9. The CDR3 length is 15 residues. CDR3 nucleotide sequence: TGTGCCAGCAGCTACACACTAGCGGAACTTTACGAGCAGTACTTC. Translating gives CASSYTLAELYEQYF.

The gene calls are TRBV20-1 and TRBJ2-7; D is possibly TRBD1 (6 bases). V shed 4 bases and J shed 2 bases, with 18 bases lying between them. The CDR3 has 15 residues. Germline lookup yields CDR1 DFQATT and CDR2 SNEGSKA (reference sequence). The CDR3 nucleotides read TGCAGTGCTACTTACTCGGACAGCAGAGCCTACGAGCAGTACTTC. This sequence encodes CSATYSDSRAYEQYF.

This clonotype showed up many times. The DNA for the CDR3 is TGTGCCAGCAGCTCGCTTAGCGGGAGGGCCTCCGGGGAGCTGTTTTTT. This gives the protein CASSSLSGRASGELFF. V and J are TRBV5-4 and TRBJ2-2, with 11 bases matching TRBD2. The CDR3 loop spans 16 amino acids. Trimming removed 3 bases from V and 6 bases from J; junction bases left unmatched: 7. The germline CDR1 and CDR2 sequences are SGHNT and YYREEE (reference sequence).

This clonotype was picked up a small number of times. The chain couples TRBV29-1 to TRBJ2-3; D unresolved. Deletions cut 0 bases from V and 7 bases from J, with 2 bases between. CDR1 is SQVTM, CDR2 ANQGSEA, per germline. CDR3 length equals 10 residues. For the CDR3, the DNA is TGCAGCGTTGAAGATCATACGCAGTATTTT. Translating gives CSVEDHTQYF.

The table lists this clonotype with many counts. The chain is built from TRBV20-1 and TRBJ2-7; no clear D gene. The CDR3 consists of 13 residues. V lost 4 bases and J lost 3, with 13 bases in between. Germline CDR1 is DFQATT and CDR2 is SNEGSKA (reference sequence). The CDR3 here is CSAIPPHSYEQYF. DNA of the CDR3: TGCAGTGCTATACCCCCTCACAGCTACGAGCAGTACTTC.

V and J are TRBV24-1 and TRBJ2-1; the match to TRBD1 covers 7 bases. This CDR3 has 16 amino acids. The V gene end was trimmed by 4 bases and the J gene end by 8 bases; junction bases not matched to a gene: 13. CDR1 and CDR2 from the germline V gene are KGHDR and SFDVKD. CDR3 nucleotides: TGTGCCACCAGTGACCGGAAAATGACAGGGACGGATGAGCAGTTCTTC. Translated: CATSDRKMTGTDEQFF.

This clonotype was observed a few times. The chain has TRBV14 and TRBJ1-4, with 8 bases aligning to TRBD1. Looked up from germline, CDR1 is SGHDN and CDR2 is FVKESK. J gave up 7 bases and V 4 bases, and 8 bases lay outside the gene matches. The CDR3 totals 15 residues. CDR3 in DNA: TGTGCCAGCAGCCCCCAGGGGGCATGGGGTGAAAAACTGTTTTTT. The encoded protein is CASSPQGAWGEKLFF.